These 11 T cell receptor beta chains share one sample of origin, sequenced in a study of blood T cell repertoires in COVID-19. Some clones are missing from TCRdb's copy, which holds only in-frame ones; the method was immunoSEQ multiplex PCR. This sample yields 150,000 to 200,000 clones, of which 87% are seen a single time; 10% belongs to the top ten. The sequenced sample was peripheral blood. These receptors all stem from a woman in her 70s with COVID-19, enrolled during active disease.

This chain uses TRBV7-9 with TRBJ1-6; maybe TRBD1 (5 bases). Per the germline V gene, CDR1 is SEHNR and CDR2 is FQNEAQ (reference sequence). Trimming shortened V by 2 bases and J by 5 bases, and 7 bases separated the two germline ends. The CDR3 length is 14 residues. The CDR3 sequence: CASSLPRDNSPLHF. The DNA for the CDR3 is TGTGCCAGCAGCTTACCCAGGGATAATTCACCCCTCCACTTT.

This chain connects TRBV5-1 to TRBJ2-2; 10 nucleotides match TRBD2. Looked up from germline, CDR1 is SGHRS and CDR2 is YFSETQ. The CDR3 covers 17 residues. With V trimmed by 0 bases and J by 6 bases, 8 bases remained unmatched. The CDR3 is CASSLAFSGGISGELFF. CDR3 in DNA: TGCGCCAGCAGCTTGGCCTTTAGCGGGGGGATCTCCGGGGAGCTGTTTTTT.

V is TRBV6-6 and J is TRBJ1-5, with a weak D call TRBD1 (6 bases). Germline assignment: CDR1 MNHNY and CDR2 SVGAGI (reference sequence). The CDR3 is 17 amino acids. V was trimmed by 5 bases and J by 0 bases, leaving 17 bases between them. The CDR3 sequence is CASSPSTGLYSNQPQHF. The CDR3 region has the DNA TGTGCCAGCAGTCCTTCGACAGGACTCTATAGCAATCAGCCCCAGCATTTT.

This chain connects TRBV24-1 to TRBJ2-2; 12 bases map to TRBD1. The CDR3 runs to 17 residues. The germline gives CDR1 KGHDR, CDR2 SFDVKD. The J segment lost 6 bases and the V segment lost 4 bases, leaving 8 bases of the junction unmatched. The CDR3: CATSDPPGQGASGELFF. CDR3 nucleotides: TGTGCCACCAGTGACCCGCCGGGACAGGGGGCTTCCGGGGAGCTGTTTTTT.

The chain uses TRBV28 and TRBJ1-6; the match to TRBD1 covers 7 bases. V was pared by 6 bases and J by 6 bases, with 14 bases of the junction left unmatched. The CDR3 has 17 amino acids. Germline CDR1 and CDR2: MDHEN and SYDVKM. CDR3 sequence: CASRSSGGPATNSPLHF. The CDR3 DNA reads TGTGCCAGCAGATCCTCAGGGGGACCGGCGACTAATTCACCCCTCCACTTT.

This chain uses TRBV18 with TRBJ2-7; D ambiguous. The CDR3 has 12 residues. The ends were cut back, 3 bases at V and 7 bases at J, with 10 bases in the middle. CDR1 and CDR2 (germline): KGHSH, LQKENI. The CDR3 region has the DNA TGTGCCAGCTCACCTGAGTCGGTAGAGCAGTACTTC. It specifies CASSPESVEQYF.

V gene TRBV9 combines with J gene TRBJ1-2; maybe TRBD1 (6 bases). The ends were cut back, 1 base at V and 8 bases at J, with 21 bases in the middle. The CDR3 is made up of 16 amino acids. CDR1 is SGDLS, CDR2 YYNGEE, per germline. This chain's CDR3 is CASSVLGHKGGGGYTF. In DNA, the CDR3 is TGTGCCAGCAGCGTACTCGGGCATAAAGGGGGTGGAGGCTACACCTTC.

Only a few counts were recorded for this clone. This chain links TRBV28 with TRBJ1-1; 9 nucleotides align to TRBD1. The CDR3 loop spans 12 amino acids. The germline CDR1 and CDR2 sequences are MDHEN and SYDVKM. Trimming took 10 bases from V and 10 from J; bases not matched to a gene: 10. This chain's CDR3 is CATRDREWAAFF. The CDR3 region has the DNA TGTGCCACCCGGGACAGGGAGTGGGCAGCTTTCTTT.

The rearrangement joins TRBV3-1 (or the pseudogene TRBV3-2) to TRBJ2-2; TRBD2 agrees at 12 bases. Trimming at V came to 4 bases and at J to 1 base, leaving 4 bases not matched to a gene. Germline CDR1 and CDR2: LGHDT and YNNKEL (reference sequence). The CDR3 sequence is 17 residues long. This CDR3 is CASSPRGLAGNTGELFF. The CDR3 DNA follows: TGTGCCAGCAGCCCAAGGGGACTAGCGGGGAACACCGGGGAGCTGTTTTTT.

The chain joins TRBV28 to TRBJ1-4, with TRBD1 matching 9 bases. The CDR3 has 17 amino acids. Germline CDR1 reads MDHEN; CDR2 reads SYDVKM. V trimming: 2 bases; J trimming: 8 bases; junction bases outside the gene matches: 12. CDR3 sequence reads: CASSLVLTGGVKEKLFF. The CDR3 DNA is TGTGCCAGCAGTTTAGTTCTCACAGGGGGCGTTAAGGAAAAACTGTTTTTT. The full variable domain, its missing parts supplied by reference TRBV28 and TRBJ1-4, is DVKVTQSSRYLVKRTGEKVFLECVQDMDHENMFWYRQDPGLGLRLIYFSYDVKMKEKGDIPEGYSVSREKKERFSLILESASTNQTSMYLCASSLVLTGGVKEKLFFGSGTQLSVL.

This clone was counted once. V gene TRBV2 combines with J gene TRBJ2-7, with 10 nucleotides matching TRBD2. Germline V gene lookup returns CDR1 SNHLY and CDR2 FYNNEI. The CDR3 contains 16 residues. After removal of 5 bases from V and 2 bases from J, the junction contained 9 bases not matched to a gene. The CDR3 is CASSSRSSGGPYEQYF. Here the CDR3 DNA reads TGTGCCAGCAGTTCCAGGTCTAGCGGGGGCCCCTACGAGCAGTACTTC.